This T cell receptor beta chain was profiled in a study of long-term antiretroviral therapy in people with HIV. The assay, immunoSEQ v3.0, was run at survey level. Profiling relied on immunoSEQ multiplex PCR, and the TCRdb table lists in-frame clones only, not all of them. The table has roughly 45,000 clones, around four fifths seen once. Concerning this clone itself: The antigen is unknown.

In germline, CDR1 is SGHAT, CDR2 FQDESV (reference sequence). The CDR3 sequence is 17 residues long. V was pared by 4 bases and J by 4 bases, with 13 bases of the junction left unmatched. Regarding the study as a whole: Dominant in the repertoire at all time points were clones expanded before ART. Drawn between 2004 and 2017, the blood was possibly obtained under older ART regimens.

Per donor, at least one pre-ART and at least two post-ART PBMC samples were obtained. In the United States, treatment was given to all participants with HIV. This TCR derives from a young woman with HIV. The chain combines TRBV11-1 with TRBJ2-1, with 7 bases that match TRBD2. The input for sequencing was unsorted PBMCs, taken 0.8 years after starting antiretroviral therapy. CDR3 sequence (DNA): TGTGCCAGCAGCTCCACCAGACTAGCCGAACGGTACAATGAGCAGTTCTTC. It yields the protein CASSSTRLAERYNEQFF.